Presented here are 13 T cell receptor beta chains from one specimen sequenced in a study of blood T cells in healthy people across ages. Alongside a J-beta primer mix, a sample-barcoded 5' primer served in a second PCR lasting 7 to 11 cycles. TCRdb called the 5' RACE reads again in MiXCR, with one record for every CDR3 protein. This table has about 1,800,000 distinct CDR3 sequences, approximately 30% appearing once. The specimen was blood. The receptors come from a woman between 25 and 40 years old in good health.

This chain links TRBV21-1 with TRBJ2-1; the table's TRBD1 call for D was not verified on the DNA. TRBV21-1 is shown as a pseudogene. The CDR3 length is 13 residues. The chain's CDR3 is CASYTRTANEQFF. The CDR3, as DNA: TGTGCCAGCTATACCCGGACGGCCAATGAGCAGTTCTTC.

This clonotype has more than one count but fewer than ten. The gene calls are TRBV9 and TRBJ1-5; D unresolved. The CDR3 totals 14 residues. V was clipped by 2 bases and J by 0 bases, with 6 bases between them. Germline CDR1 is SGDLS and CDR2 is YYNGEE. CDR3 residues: CASSVGHSNQPQHF. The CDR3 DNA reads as TGTGCCAGCAGCGTCGGGCATAGCAATCAGCCCCAGCATTTT.

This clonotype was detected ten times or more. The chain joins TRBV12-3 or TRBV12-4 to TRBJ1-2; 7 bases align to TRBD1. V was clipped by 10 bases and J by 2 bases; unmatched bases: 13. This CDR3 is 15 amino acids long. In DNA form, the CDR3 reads TGTGCCACCCTCCCGCAGGGGGATTGGAACTATGGCTACACCTTC. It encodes CATLPQGDWNYGYTF.

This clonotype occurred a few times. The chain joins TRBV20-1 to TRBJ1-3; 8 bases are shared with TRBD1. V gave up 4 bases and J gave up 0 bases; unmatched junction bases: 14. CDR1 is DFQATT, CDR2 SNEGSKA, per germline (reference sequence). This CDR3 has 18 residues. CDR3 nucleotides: TGCAGTGCTAAAAGGACAGGGCCCCTTCTTGCCTCTGGAAACACCATATATTTT. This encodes CSAKRTGPLLASGNTIYF.

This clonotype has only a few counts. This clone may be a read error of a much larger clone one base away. The CDR3 spells CSVGPGTSEHSYNEQYF. CDR3 sequence (DNA): TGCAGCGTTGGGCCCGGGACTAGCGAACACTCCTACAATGAGCAGTACTTC. The rearrangement links TRBV29-1 to TRBJ2-1; 10 nucleotides align to TRBD2. The J call may be faulty, since TRBJ2-7 better matches the DNA end. The CDR3 loop spans 17 amino acids. Germline assignment: CDR1 SQVTM and CDR2 ANQGSEA.

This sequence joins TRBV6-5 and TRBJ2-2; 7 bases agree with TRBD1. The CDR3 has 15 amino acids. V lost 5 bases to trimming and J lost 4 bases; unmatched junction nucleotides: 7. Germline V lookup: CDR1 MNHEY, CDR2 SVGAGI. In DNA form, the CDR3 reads TGTGCCAGCAGTCCAGACAGGGCGACCACCGGGGAGCTGTTTTTT. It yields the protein CASSPDRATTGELFF.

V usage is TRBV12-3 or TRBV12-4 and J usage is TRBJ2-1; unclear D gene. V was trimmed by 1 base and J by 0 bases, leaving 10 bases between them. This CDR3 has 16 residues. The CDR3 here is CASSLVGFSSYNEQFF. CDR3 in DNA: TGTGCCAGCAGTTTAGTCGGATTTAGCTCCTACAATGAGCAGTTCTTC.

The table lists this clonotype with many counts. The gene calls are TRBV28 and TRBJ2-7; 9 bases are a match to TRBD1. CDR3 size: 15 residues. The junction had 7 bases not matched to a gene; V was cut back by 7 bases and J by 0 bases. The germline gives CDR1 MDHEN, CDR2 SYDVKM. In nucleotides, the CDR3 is TGTGCCAGCACTCAGGACAGGGGTAACTCCTACGAGCAGTACTTC. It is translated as CASTQDRGNSYEQYF.

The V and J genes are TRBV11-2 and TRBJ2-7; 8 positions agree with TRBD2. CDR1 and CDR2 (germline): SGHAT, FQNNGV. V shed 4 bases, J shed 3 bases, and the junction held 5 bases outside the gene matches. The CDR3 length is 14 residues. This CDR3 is CASSWELADYEQYF. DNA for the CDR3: TGTGCCAGCAGCTGGGAACTAGCGGACTACGAGCAGTACTTC.

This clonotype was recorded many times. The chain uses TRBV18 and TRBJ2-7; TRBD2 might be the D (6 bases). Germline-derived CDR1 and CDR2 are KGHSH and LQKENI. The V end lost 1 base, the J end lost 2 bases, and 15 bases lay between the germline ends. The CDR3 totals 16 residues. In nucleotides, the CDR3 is TGTGCCAGCTCACCACAAGCAGGAGGGGATACCTACGAGCAGTACTTC. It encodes CASSPQAGGDTYEQYF.

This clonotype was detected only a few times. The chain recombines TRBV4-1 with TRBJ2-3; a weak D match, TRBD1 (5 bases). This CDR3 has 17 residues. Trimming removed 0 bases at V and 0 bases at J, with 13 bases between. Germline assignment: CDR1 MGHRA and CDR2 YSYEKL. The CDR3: CASSQEVWGSSTDTQYF. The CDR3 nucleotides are TGCGCCAGCAGCCAAGAGGTTTGGGGCTCTAGCACAGATACGCAGTATTTT.

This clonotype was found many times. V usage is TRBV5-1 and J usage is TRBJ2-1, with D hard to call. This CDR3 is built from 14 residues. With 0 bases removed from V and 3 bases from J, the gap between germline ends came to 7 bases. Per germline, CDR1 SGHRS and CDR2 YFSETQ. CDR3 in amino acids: CASSLEGFYNEQFF. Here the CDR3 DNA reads TGCGCCAGCAGCTTGGAAGGGTTCTACAATGAGCAGTTCTTC. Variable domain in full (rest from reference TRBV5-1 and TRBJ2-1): KAGVTQTPRYLIKTRGQQVTLSCSPISGHRSVSWYQQTPGQGLQFLFEYFSETQRNKGNFPGRFSGRQFSNSRSEMNVSTLELGDSALYLCASSLEGFYNEQFFGPGTRLTVL.

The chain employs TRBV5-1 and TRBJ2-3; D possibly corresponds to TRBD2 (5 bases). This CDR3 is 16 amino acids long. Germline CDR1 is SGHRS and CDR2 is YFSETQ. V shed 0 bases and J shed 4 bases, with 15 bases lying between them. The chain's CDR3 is CASSLESASNADTQYF. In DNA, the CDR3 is TGCGCCAGCAGCTTGGAATCAGCTAGCAACGCAGATACGCAGTATTTT.